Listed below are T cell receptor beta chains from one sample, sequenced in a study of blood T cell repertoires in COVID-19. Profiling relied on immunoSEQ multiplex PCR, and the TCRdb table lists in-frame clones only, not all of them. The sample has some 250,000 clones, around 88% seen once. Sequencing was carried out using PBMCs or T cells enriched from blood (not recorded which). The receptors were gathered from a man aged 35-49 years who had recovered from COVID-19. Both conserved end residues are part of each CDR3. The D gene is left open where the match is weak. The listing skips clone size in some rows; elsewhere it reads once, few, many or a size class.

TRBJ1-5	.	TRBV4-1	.	CASSQEGGSNQPQHF	TGCGCCAGCAGCCAAGAGGGAGGGAGCAATCAGCCCCAGCATTTT
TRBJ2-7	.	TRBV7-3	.	CASSLTREDEQYF	TGTGCCAGCAGCTTAACCAGGGAGGACGAGCAGTACTTC
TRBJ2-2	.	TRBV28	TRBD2	CASSIAGVAGELFF	TGTGCCAGCAGTATAGCGGGAGTGGCCGGGGAGCTGTTTTTT
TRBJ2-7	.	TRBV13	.	CASSSAGPGTYEQYF	TGTGCCAGCAGCTCAGCGGGTCCCGGGACCTACGAGCAGTACTTC
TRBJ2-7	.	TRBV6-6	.	CASSLPHRVYEQYF	TGTGCCAGCAGTTTACCCCACAGGGTCTACGAGCAGTACTTC
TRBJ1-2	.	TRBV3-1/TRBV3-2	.	CASSRQATNYGYTF	TGTGCCAGCAGCCGACAGGCCACTAACTATGGCTACACCTTC
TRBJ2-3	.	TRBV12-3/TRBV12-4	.	CASSVGSTDTQYF	TGTGCCAGCAGTGTCGGGAGCACAGATACGCAGTATTTT
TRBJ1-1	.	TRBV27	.	CASSLLGGVRGTEAFF	TGTGCCAGCAGTTTACTTGGGGGCGTGCGTGGCACTGAAGCTTTCTTT
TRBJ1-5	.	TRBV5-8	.	CASRIGSQPQHF	TGTGCCAGCAGAATCGGGTCTCAGCCCCAGCATTTT
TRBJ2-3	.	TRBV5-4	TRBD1	CASSPYRQGWSDTQYF	TGTGCCAGCAGTCCTTACCGACAGGGGTGGTCAGATACGCAGTATTTT
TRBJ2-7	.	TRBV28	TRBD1	CASSLSTGAYEQYF	TGTGCCAGCAGTTTATCCACAGGGGCCTACGAGCAGTACTTC
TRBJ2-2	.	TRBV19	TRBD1	CADWTGGNTGELFF	TGTGCCGACTGGACAGGGGGAAATACCGGGGAGCTGTTTTTT
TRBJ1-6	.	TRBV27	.	CASSSQGFNNSPLHF	TGTGCCAGCAGTTCCCAGGGGTTTAATAATTCACCCCTCCACTTT
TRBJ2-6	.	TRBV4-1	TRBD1	CASGQGSFGANVLTF	TGCGCCAGCGGACAGGGTTCGTTTGGGGCCAACGTCCTGACTTTC
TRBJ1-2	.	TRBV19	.	CASSIQHHPRNGYTF	TGTGCCAGTAGTATCCAGCATCACCCTAGGAATGGCTACACCTTC
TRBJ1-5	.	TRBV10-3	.	CAIMAGSNQPQHF	TGTGCCATCATGGCAGGGAGCAATCAGCCCCAGCATTTT
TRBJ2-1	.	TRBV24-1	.	CATGAGPMVNEQFF	TGTGCCACCGGGGCAGGGCCTATGGTCAATGAGCAGTTCTTC
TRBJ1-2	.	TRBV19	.	CASSITGMDYGYTF	TGTGCCAGTAGCATTACAGGGATGGACTATGGCTACACCTTC
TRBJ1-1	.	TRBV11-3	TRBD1	CASRSGTVWVNTEAFF	TGTGCCAGCAGGTCCGGGACAGTATGGGTGAACACTGAAGCTTTCTTT
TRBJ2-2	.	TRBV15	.	CATSARRVARSPGELFF	TGTGCCACCAGCGCCAGGCGGGTTGCCCGGAGCCCCGGGGAGCTGTTTTTT
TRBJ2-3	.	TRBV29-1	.	CSVRRLVVDTQYF	TGCAGCGTTAGGAGACTAGTGGTAGATACGCAGTATTTT
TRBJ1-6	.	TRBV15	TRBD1	CATSRETWGTGLVSPLHF	TGTGCCACCAGCAGAGAGACCTGGGGGACAGGGTTGGTTTCACCCCTCCACTTT
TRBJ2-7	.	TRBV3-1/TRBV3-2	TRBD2	CASSQEVGRLAKRYEQYF	TGTGCCAGCAGCCAAGAAGTAGGACGACTAGCTAAGAGATACGAGCAGTACTTC
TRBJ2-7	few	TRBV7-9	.	CASSLAGTPSYEQYF	TGTGCCAGCAGCTTAGCCGGGACTCCATCCTACGAGCAGTACTTC
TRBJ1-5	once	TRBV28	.	CASSGGNQPQHF	TGTGCCAGCAGTGGGGGGAATCAGCCCCAGCATTTT
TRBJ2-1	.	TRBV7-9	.	CASSAPASGNEQFF	TGTGCCAGCAGCGCACCTGCTAGTGGAAATGAGCAGTTCTTC
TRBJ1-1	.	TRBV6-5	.	CASSYSWQYEAFF	TGTGCCAGCAGTTACTCGTGGCAATATGAAGCTTTCTTT
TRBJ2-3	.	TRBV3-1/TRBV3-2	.	CASSQVSTDTQYF	TGTGCCAGCAGCCAAGTATCGACAGATACGCAGTATTTT
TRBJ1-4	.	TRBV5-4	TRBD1	CASSFAGQVGKLFF	TGTGCCAGCAGCTTCGCGGGACAGGTCGGAAAACTGTTTTTT
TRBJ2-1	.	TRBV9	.	CASSVVEGTHEQFF	TGTGCCAGCAGCGTAGTGGAGGGGACCCATGAGCAGTTCTTC
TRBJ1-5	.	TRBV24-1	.	CATSDHQASNQPQHF	TGTGCCACCAGTGACCATCAGGCGAGCAATCAGCCCCAGCATTTT
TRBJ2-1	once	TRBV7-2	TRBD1	CASSRYNPGQGLFNEQFF	TGTGCCAGCAGCAGATATAACCCGGGACAGGGACTTTTCAATGAGCAGTTCTTC
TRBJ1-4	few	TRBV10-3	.	CAISDGGINEKLFF	TGTGCCATCAGTGATGGGGGCATTAATGAAAAACTGTTTTTT
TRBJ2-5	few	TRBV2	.	CASGAVRRETQYF	TGTGCCAGCGGGGCAGTAAGACGGGAGACCCAGTACTTC
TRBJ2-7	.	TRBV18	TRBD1	CASSRNTGDEQYF	TGTGCCAGCTCTAGAAATACAGGGGACGAGCAGTACTTC
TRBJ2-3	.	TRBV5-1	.	CASSFSGSTDTQYF	TGCGCCAGCAGCTTTAGCGGAAGCACAGATACGCAGTATTTT
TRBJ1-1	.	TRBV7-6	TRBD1	CASSPKEGQHTEAFF	TGTGCCAGCAGCCCAAAGGAGGGACAGCACACTGAAGCTTTCTTT
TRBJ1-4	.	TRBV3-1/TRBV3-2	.	CASSQEQGGEKLFF	TGTGCCAGCAGCCAAGAGCAGGGTGGTGAAAAACTGTTTTTT
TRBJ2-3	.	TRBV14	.	CASSQERWIPLRTDTQYF	TGTGCCAGCAGCCAAGAGAGGTGGATACCACTCCGCACAGATACGCAGTATTTT
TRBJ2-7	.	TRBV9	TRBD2	CASSVGTSGSYEQYF	TGTGCCAGCAGCGTAGGAACTAGCGGATCCTACGAGCAGTACTTC
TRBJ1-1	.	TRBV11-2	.	CASSLTLGAMAFF	TGTGCCAGCAGCCTAACATTGGGGGCTATGGCTTTCTTT
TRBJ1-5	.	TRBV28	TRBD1	CASSLSAPKPEQGILIFTNQPQHF	TGTGCCAGCAGTTTAAGTGCCCCTAAACCGGAACAGGGGATTCTGATATTTACCAATCAGCCCCAGCATTTT
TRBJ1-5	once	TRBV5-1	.	CASSPDGQLNQPQHF	TGCGCCAGCAGCCCAGACGGACAGTTAAATCAGCCCCAGCATTTT
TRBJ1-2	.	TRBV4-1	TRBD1	CASTPLGTGDGYTF	TGCGCCAGCACCCCCCTCGGGACAGGGGATGGCTACACCTTC
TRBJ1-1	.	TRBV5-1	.	CASSLAGGSTEAFF	TGCGCCAGCAGCTTGGCCGGGGGTAGCACTGAAGCTTTCTTT
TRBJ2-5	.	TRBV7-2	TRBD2	CASSSMLAGGTETQYF	TGTGCCAGCAGCTCAATGCTAGCGGGAGGGACGGAGACCCAGTACTTC
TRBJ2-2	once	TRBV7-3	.	CASGGTNTGELFF	TGTGCCAGCGGAGGTACGAACACCGGGGAGCTGTTTTTT
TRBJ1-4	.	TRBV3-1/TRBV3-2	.	CASSGFERGEKLFF	TGTGCCAGCAGCGGATTCGAAAGAGGGGAAAAACTGTTTTTT
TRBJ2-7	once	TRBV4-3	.	CASSQLQAGEQYF	TGCGCCAGCAGCCAACTACAGGCCGGCGAGCAGTACTTC
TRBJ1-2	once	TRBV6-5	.	CASTSLSGGNYGYTF	TGTGCCAGCACCTCACTGTCGGGGGGCAACTATGGCTACACCTTC
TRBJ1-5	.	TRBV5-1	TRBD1	CASSPGTGRNQPQHF	TGCGCCAGCAGCCCTGGGACAGGGAGAAATCAGCCCCAGCATTTT
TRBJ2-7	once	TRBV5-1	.	CASSLGDTQSYEQYF	TGCGCCAGCAGCTTGGGGGACACGCAATCCTACGAGCAGTACTTC
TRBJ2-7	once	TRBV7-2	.	CASSLPSVLVGEQYF	TGTGCCAGCAGCTTACCTAGCGTGCTTGTCGGCGAGCAGTACTTC
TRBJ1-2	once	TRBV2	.	CASSPPGGGRRGYTF	TGTGCCAGCAGCCCCCCCGGGGGGGGACGACGTGGCTACACCTTC
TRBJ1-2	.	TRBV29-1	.	CSPAGAKLGSGYTF	TGCAGCCCGGCTGGGGCAAAATTGGGTAGTGGCTACACCTTC
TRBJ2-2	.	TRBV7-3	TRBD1	CASRPTGGSTGELFF	TGTGCCAGCAGACCAACAGGGGGAAGTACCGGGGAGCTGTTTTTT
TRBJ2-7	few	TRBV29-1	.	CSVEDTGLSYEQYF	TGCAGCGTTGAAGATACAGGGTTGTCCTACGAGCAGTACTTC